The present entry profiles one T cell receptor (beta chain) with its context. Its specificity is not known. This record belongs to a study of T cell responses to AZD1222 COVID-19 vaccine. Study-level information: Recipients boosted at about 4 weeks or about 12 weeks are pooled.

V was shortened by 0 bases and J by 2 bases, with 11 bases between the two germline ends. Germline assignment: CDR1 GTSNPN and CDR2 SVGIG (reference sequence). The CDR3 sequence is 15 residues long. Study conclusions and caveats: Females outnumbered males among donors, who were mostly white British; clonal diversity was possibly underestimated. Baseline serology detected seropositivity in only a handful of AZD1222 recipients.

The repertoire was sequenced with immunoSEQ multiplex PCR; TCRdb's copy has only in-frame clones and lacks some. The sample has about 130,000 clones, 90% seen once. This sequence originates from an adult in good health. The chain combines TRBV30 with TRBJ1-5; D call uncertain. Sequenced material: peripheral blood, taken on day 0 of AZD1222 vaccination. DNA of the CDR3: TGTGCCTGGAGTGTTGCGGACCGGGGCAATCAGCCCCAGCATTTT. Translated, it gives CAWSVADRGNQPQHF.